The T cell receptor beta chain under discussion was sequenced for a study of siplizumab effects on memory and regulatory T cells. Method: immunoSEQ multiplex PCR; TCRdb's copy keeps in-frame clones and lacks some. The data show 85,000 to 120,000 clones, 90% to 95% seen once. Trimming took 5 bases from V and 6 from J, leaving 14 bases between them. The CDR3 sequence is 13 residues long. Germline CDR1 is MNHEY and CDR2 is SVGAGI. This TCR derives from a human donor in good health. The chain joins TRBV6-5 to TRBJ2-7, with D maybe TRBD2 (7 bases). The sequencing input was CD4+ T cells sorted from blood. Written as DNA, the CDR3 is TGTGCCAGCAGTGAAGAGGGGGGGTCCGAGCAGTACTTC. Protein product: CASSEEGGSEQYF.